The entry that follows covers one TCR beta chain sequence. Its target antigen remains unknown. No much larger clonotype is one base removed from it; base qualities were not supplied. This record comes from a study of CD8 T cells in ankylosing spondylitis (dated by TCRdb to about 2017). For the study in its entirety: To find TCR variants linked to disease, the study profiled T cell receptor beta repertoires in ankylosing spondylitis patients and healthy donors. The full study cohort comprised about 25 ankylosing spondylitis patients and roughly 110 healthy donors. Peripheral blood was sampled, and synovial fluid was also collected from ankylosing spondylitis patients. What the authors observed across the whole study: The disease-linked clones had a CD8+ phenotype and were found at relatively low frequencies in peripheral blood. Some of the motif variants had been reported before in the synovial fluid and blood of reactive arthritis patients, a finding that suggests common disease-initiation mechanisms. The disease-linked clones were reported as significantly enriched in matched synovial fluid samples from ankylosing spondylitis patients. A TCR beta motif of several highly homologous amino acid variants appeared characteristic of blood from ankylosing spondylitis patients.

The CDR3 numbers 17 residues from cysteine through phenylalanine. Here the CDR3 DNA is all that survives: 51 bases in frame from base 1. For CDR1 and CDR2, the germline V gene (reference sequence) lists SEHNR and FQNEAQ. V and J are trimmed by 4 bases and 3 bases, and the gene matches miss 11 bases of the junction. Sequencing relied on an Illumina HiSeq 2500. TCR beta libraries were prepared by quantitative 5'-RACE with molecular barcodes. Per the original workflow: Disease-linked TCR variants were identified with a new computational method built on a probabilistic model of VDJ rearrangement. TCRdb cleaned the public reads at Q25 with fastp, built clones with MiXCR and kept in-frame beta chains. All rows with the same CDR3 protein become a single entry with the most common DNA and genes. The V and J calls and clone size come from TCRdb's table, not from the authors' own analysis. This sample lists 350,000 or so distinct CDR3 sequences; over 12% were detected once. Roughly 1.1% of the sample is in the top ten clones.

The TCR originated in a male donor with ankylosing spondylitis or in good health (not recorded which). The chain was built from TRBV7-9 and TRBJ2-2, and TRBD1 aligns with 7 junction nucleotides. The source material was blood, either unsorted or a sorted T cell fraction (not recorded which). The CDR3 sequence is CASSSRGPQGDTGELFF. The DNA reads TGTGCCAGCAGCTCAAGAGGTCCCCAGGGGGACACCGGGGAGCTGTTTTTT.